The T cell receptor beta chain described here comes from a study of cytomegalovirus exposure and HLA in healthy donors. Study-wide background: In an earlier analysis, 90 million to 130 million unique TCR beta sequences were found from about 190 million T cells. Drawn from HLA-typed donors, 65 million to 100 million unique TCRs were held in an early data release. General study findings and limits: A later analysis linked a missense DCLRE1C variant to TCR beta V- and J-gene trimming. When presence/absence was analysed, sequencing depth was taken to be roughly uniform across donors.

13 Jbeta primers and 60 Vbeta primers were used for the PCR. Sequencing used immunoSEQ multiplex PCR; TCRdb keeps in-frame clones, though not all of them. The data show about 160,000 clones, more than 75% seen once. Comments on this clone: Its cognate antigen is unknown.

Germline V gene sequence: CDR1 SEHNR, CDR2 FQNEAQ (reference sequence). V was clipped by 3 bases and J by 4 bases, with 14 bases between them. The CDR3 length is 15 residues. This rearrangement joins TRBV7-9 to TRBJ2-3; maybe TRBD1 (5 bases). Sequences were obtained from PBMCs. This clonotype originated in a girl between 10 and 17 years old in good health and CMV-seropositive. CDR3 DNA: TGTGCCAGCAGCTTCCCCCACAGGCAGCCAGATACGCAGTATTTT. Translation: CASSFPHRQPDTQYF.